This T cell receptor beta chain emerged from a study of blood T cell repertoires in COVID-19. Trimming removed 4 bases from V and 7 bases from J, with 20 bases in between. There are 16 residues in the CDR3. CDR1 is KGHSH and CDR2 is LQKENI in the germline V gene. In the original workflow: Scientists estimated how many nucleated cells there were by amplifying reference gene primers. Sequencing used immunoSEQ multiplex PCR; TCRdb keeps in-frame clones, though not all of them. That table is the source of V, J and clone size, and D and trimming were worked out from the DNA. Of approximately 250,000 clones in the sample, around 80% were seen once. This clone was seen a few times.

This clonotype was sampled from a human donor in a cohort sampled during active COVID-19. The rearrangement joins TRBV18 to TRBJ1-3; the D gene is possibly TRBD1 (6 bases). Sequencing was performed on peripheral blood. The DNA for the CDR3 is TGTGCCAGCTCACTCAACAGGGAATCGATAAGGAACACCATATATTTT. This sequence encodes CASSLNRESIRNTIYF.